Listed below are T cell receptor beta chains from one sample, sequenced in a study of blood T cell repertoires in COVID-19. The method was immunoSEQ multiplex PCR; TCRdb's version includes in-frame clones alone and lacks a portion of them. The sample lists about 70,000 clones, 91% seen once, with 2.5% to 3% in the top ten. Sequencing used peripheral blood. The receptor set was obtained from a man aged 45 to 65 with COVID-19, enrolled during active disease. CDR3s include the opening cysteine and the closing phenylalanine or tryptophan.

v_call,cdr3_aa
TRBV6-5,CASTRAGTEKETQYF
TRBV6-5,CASSYEGQGESGYTF
TRBV5-1,CASSPLSRREGRDNEQFF
TRBV7-9,CASSLQGGAYEQYF
TRBV5-5,CASSPGQGGGNTIYF
TRBV18,CASSPLVSYNEQFF
TRBV24-1,CATSDPHRGSRGEQFF
TRBV7-9,CASSLVLAGNTGELFF
TRBV15,CATSRQGFTGYTF
TRBV5-6,CASSLRGVSSRTDTQYF
TRBV18,CASSPPKGSRTDTQYF
TRBV3-1/TRBV3-2,CASSQSGRGETQYF
TRBV6-5,CASSYSGGGGYGYTF
TRBV9,CASSADYPGYEQFF
TRBV12-3/TRBV12-4,CASSLRDSYEQYF
TRBV5-6,CASSSGQGPFYEQYF
TRBV9,CASSRDGGTDTQYF
TRBV2,CASSSEPNTFSGANVLTF
TRBV5-1,CASTRTGENEKLFF
TRBV10-1,CASRQGGTGELFF
TRBV30,CAWRTSGSDEQFF
TRBV27,CASRGGLAGGGQFF
TRBV24-1,CATSDRQSPRQPQHF
TRBV2,CASSATPGAYEQYF
TRBV11-2,CASSFSSTDTQYF
TRBV7-8,CASSLGGDTGELFF
TRBV27,CASSNFGDYGYTF
TRBV6-6,CASATGTSSTDTQYF
TRBV9,CASSMGLASTDTQYF
TRBV13,CASSLRTSGMGDTQYF
TRBV28,CASKGGGSHNEQFF
TRBV6-5,CASSYSAGSGNTIYF
TRBV28,CACSLHGVHTGELFF
TRBV11-2,CASSRTSGQETQYF
TRBV5-4,CASSPRGNSETQYF
TRBV2,CASSSGRADTQYF
TRBV5-1,CASSLGTSRDEQFF
TRBV30,CAWSPRGGSGNTIYF
TRBV7-2,CASSPSGAQETQYF
TRBV11-2,CASSPTDNRGGEKLFF
TRBV19,CASSIRRGGHNEQFF
TRBV6-6,CASSYPGQGEDTQYF
TRBV4-1,CASSQESGGRETQYF
TRBV25-1,CASSEHSGANVLTF
TRBV4-3,CASSQDHIGSRTGGTGELFF
TRBV28,CASSPRLAGTNTGELFF
TRBV30,CAWSVSGGADTQYF
TRBV12-3/TRBV12-4,CASSLNGITEAFF
TRBV5-1,CASSTRTTNRYDEQFF
TRBV12-3/TRBV12-4,CASSLGEETQYF
TRBV6-2/TRBV6-3,CASSYSILGGGGNQPQHF